This T cell receptor beta chain was recovered during a study of CD8 T cells in ankylosing spondylitis. Germline loops: CDR1 SEHNR, CDR2 FQNEAQ (reference sequence). The CDR3 covers 14 residues. V dropped 0 bases and J dropped 5 bases, with 8 bases sitting between them. TCRdb used MiXCR to reprocess the 5' RACE reads, holding one entry per CDR3 protein. The data hold about 160,000 distinct CDR3 sequences, with approximately 10% observed a single time. This clonotype was observed at least ten times. Its antigen is still unknown. Regarding the study as a whole: In peripheral blood, disease-linked CD8+ clones occurred at relatively low frequencies.

The chain joins TRBV7-9 to TRBJ2-1; tentative D call: TRBD2 (5 bases). Sequencing was carried out using blood, either unsorted or a sorted T cell fraction (not recorded which). The receptor was isolated from a female donor with ankylosing spondylitis or in good health (not recorded which). This CDR3 reads CASSLAAVNNEQFF. Written as DNA, the CDR3 is TGTGCCAGCAGCTTAGCAGCGGTAAACAATGAGCAGTTCTTC. Full variable domain (rest looked up from reference TRBV7-9 and TRBJ2-1): DTGVSQNPRHKITKRGQNVTFRCDPISEHNRLYWYRQTLGQGPEFLTYFQNEAQLEKSRLLSDRFSAERPKGSFSTLEIQRTEQGDSAMYLCASSLAAVNNEQFFGPGTRLTVL.